This entry features one T cell receptor beta chain sequence. The antigen is not known. This specimen belongs to a study of response to subunit inactivated influenza vaccine. TCRdb re-derived calls from the RT-PCR reads in MiXCR, one entry per CDR3 protein. The sample gives about 190,000 distinct CDR3 sequences, about an eighth of which show up once; about 26% is in the top ten. General study findings and limits: The authors offered the suggestion that each seasonal influenza vaccination recruits few new T cells.

V lost 2 bases and J lost 1, with 11 bases in between. This CDR3 contains 15 residues. The V gene's germline CDR1 is SGHVS and CDR2 FQNEAQ. The chain has TRBV7-8 and TRBJ2-5; the D gene is possibly TRBD2 (6 bases). This TCR was sampled from a man over 45 who received an inactivated influenza vaccine. The sample in question was CD8+ T cells sorted from PBMCs, obtained 4 to 6 days after vaccination. CDR3 DNA: TGTGCCAGCAGCTTAATTAGGAGGGCCCAAGAGACCCAGTACTTC. Translating gives CASSLIRRAQETQYF.